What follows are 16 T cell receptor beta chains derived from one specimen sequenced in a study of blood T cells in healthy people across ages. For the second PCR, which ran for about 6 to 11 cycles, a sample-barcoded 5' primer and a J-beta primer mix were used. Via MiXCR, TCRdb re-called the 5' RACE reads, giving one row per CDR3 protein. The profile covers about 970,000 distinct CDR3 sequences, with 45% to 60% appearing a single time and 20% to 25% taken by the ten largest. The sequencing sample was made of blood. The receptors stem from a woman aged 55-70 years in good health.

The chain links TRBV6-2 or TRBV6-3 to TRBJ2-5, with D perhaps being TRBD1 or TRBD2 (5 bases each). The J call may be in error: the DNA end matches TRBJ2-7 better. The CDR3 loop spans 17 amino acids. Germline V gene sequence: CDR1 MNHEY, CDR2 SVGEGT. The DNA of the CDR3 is TGTGCCAGCAGTTACTCCCCGGGCATGGGACCCCTCTACGAGCAGTACTTC. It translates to CASSYSPGMGPLYEQYF.

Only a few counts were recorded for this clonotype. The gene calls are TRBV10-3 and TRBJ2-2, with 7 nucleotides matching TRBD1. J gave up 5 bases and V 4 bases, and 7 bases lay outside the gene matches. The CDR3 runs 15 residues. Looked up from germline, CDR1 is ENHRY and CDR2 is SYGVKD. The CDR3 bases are TGTGCCATCAGTGCCCGACAGGGACGGACCGGGGAGCTGTTTTTT. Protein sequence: CAISARQGRTGELFF.

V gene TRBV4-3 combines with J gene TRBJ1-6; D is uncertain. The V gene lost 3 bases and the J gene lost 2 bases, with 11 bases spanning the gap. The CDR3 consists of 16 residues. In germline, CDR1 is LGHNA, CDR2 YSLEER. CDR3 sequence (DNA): TGCGCCAGCAGCCAGGAACGGGTGCCCTATAATTCACCCCTCCACTTT. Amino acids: CASSQERVPYNSPLHF.

The CDR3, as DNA: TGTGCCAGCAGCTTTATCCCCGGGAACAATGAGCAGTTCTTC. Amino acids: CASSFIPGNNEQFF. V and J are TRBV7-2 and TRBJ2-1; D possibly corresponds to TRBD2 (5 bases). Trimming took off 3 bases at V and 5 bases at J, with 11 bases between the two ends. The CDR3 extends over 14 amino acids. CDR1 and CDR2 from the germline V gene are SGHTA and FQGNSA.

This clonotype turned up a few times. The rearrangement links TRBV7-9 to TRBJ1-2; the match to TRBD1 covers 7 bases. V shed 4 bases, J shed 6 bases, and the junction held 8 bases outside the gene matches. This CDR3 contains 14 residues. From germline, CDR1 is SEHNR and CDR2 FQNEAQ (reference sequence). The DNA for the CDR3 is TGTGCCAGCAGCTCCCGGGACAGATTGGATGGCTACACCTTC. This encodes CASSSRDRLDGYTF.

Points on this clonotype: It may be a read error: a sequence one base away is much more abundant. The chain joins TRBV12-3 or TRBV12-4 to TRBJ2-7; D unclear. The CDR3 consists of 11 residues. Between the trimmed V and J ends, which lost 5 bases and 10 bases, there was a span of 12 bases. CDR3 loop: CASSNRRTQYF. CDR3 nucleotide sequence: TGTGCCAGCAGTAACAGACGAACTCAGTACTTC.

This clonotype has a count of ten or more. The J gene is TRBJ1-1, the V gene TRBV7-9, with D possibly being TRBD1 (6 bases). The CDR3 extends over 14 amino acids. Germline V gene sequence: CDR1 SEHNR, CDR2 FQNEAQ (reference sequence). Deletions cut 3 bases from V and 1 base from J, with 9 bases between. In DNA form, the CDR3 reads TGTGCCAGCAGCTTTGGGACATCGAACACTGAAGCTTTCTTT. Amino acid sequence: CASSFGTSNTEAFF.

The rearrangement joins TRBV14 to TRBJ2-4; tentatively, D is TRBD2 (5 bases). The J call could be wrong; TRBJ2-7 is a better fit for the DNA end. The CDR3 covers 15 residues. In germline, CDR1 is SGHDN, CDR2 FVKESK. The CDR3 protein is CASSAGIALPYEQYF. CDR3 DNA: TGTGCCAGCAGCGCTGGTATAGCGCTGCCCTACGAGCAGTACTTC.

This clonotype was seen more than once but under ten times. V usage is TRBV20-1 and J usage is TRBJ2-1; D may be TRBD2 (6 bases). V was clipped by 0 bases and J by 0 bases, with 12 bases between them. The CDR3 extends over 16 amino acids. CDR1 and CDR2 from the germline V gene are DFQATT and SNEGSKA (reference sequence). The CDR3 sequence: CSARDLGGGSYNEQFF. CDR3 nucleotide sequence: TGCAGTGCTAGAGATCTCGGGGGAGGCTCCTACAATGAGCAGTTCTTC.

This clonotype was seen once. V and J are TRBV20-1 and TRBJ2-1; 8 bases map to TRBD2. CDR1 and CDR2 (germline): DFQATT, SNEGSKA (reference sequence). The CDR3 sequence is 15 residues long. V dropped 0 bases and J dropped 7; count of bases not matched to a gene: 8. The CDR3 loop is CSARDTSGSGNEQFF. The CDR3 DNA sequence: TGCAGTGCTAGAGATACGAGCGGGAGTGGTAATGAGCAGTTCTTC.

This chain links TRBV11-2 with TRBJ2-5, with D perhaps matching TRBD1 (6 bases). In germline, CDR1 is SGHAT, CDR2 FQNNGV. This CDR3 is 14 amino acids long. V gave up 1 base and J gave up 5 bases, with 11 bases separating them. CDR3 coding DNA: TGTGCCAGCAGCTTAGGCCCAGGGGCCGAGACCCAGTACTTC. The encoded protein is CASSLGPGAETQYF.

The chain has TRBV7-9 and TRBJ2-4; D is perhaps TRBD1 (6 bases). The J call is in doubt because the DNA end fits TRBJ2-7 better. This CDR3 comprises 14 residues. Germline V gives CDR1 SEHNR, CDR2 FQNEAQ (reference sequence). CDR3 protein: CASSRDTGPREQYF. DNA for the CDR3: TGTGCCAGCAGCCGGGACACAGGGCCTCGCGAGCAGTACTTC.

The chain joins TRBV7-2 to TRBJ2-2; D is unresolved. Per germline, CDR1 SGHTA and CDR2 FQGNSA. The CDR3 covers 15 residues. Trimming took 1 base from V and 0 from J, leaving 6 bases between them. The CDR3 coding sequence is TGTGCCAGCAGCTTAGACCATGCGAACACCGGGGAGCTGTTTTTT. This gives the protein CASSLDHANTGELFF.

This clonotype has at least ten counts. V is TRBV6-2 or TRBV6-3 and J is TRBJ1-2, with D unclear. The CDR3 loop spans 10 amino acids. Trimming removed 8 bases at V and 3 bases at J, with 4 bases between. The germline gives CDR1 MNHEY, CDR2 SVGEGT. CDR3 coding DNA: TGTGCCAGCGGGGACTATGGCTACACCTTC. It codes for CASGDYGYTF.

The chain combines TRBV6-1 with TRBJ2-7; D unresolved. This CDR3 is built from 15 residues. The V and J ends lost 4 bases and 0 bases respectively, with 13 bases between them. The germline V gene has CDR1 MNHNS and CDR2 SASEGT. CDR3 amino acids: CASSAAYSSSYEQYF. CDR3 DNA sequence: TGTGCCAGCAGTGCGGCGTATTCCAGCTCCTACGAGCAGTACTTC.

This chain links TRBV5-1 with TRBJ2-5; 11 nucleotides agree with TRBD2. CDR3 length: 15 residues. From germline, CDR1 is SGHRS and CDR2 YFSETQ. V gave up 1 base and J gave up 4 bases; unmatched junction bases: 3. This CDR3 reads CASSLSLAGGETQYF. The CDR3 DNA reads TGCGCCAGCAGCTTGAGTCTAGCGGGAGGAGAGACCCAGTACTTC.